Only one count was recorded for the clone carrying this T cell receptor beta chain. What it recognizes is unknown. The entry originates in a study of radiotherapy plus CTLA-4 blockade in lung cancer. General study points: Among blood TCR repertoires after radiotherapy plus ipilimumab, tumor-derived clones expanded. Early blood T cell clone changes and increased post-radiation serum interferon-beta were reportedly the strongest response predictors.

The method was immunoSEQ multiplex PCR; TCRdb's version includes in-frame clones alone and lacks a portion of them. Among roughly 71,000 clones listed, around 80% were seen once. The CDR3 loop spans 14 amino acids. Trimming cost V 5 bases and J 4 bases, with 14 bases left between them. Germline assignment: CDR1 SGHTA and CDR2 FQGNSA. This sequence joins TRBV7-2 and TRBJ1-1, with D perhaps TRBD1 (5 bases). The source of this sequence is a human donor with non-small cell lung cancer who had a complete response to radiotherapy plus ipilimumab. Sequencing was performed on peripheral blood, taken from a patient treated with radiotherapy plus ipilimumab. The DNA of the CDR3 is TGTGCCAGCAGCCTAGAGGGGACGGTCACTGAAGCTTTCTTT. Translation: CASSLEGTVTEAFF.